The source of this T cell receptor (beta chain) is a study of shared clonotypes between healthy human individuals. The ends lost 5 bases at V and 5 bases at J; junction bases unmatched: 5. This CDR3 is built from 13 residues. Germline V CDR1 and CDR2: MRHNA, SNTAGT. Sequenced by immunoSEQ multiplex PCR; TCRdb stores in-frame clones only, minus some. Of about 2.3 million clones in the sample, approximately 95% are singletons; the top ten hold about 0.41%. V usage is TRBV6-4 and J usage is TRBJ1-1, with 7 bases identical to TRBD1. The sample consisted of naive CD4+ T cells from PBMCs. Subset defined: CD45RA+ positively selected. This sequence was found in a man between 18 and 35 years old in good health. Some clones in this sample may be carry-over from other donors' samples. The CDR3 nucleotides read TGTGCCAGCAGTCCTGACAGGGATACTGAAGCTTTCTTT. Translated, it gives CASSPDRDTEAFF.